These T cell receptor beta chains were read from a single sample in a study of blood T cell repertoires in COVID-19. Generated by immunoSEQ multiplex PCR, the TCRdb table keeps only in-frame clones and is missing some. Here the sample spans roughly 500,000 clones, 85% to 90% being singletons. Source material: PBMCs or T cells enriched from blood (not recorded which). The receptors shown here come from a woman between 35 and 50 years old who had recovered from COVID-19. Both conserved end residues are part of each CDR3. The D gene is left open where the match is weak. Some rows have no size entry. The others give once, few or many, or a class for an expanded clone.

CDR3 DNA: TGTGCCAGCAGCTTGGAGAGGGACACCGCCCGGTATGGCTACACCTTC
CDR3 protein: CASSLERDTARYGYTF
clone size: .
V gene: TRBV5-4
D gene: .
J gene: TRBJ1-2

CDR3 DNA: TGTGCCAGCAGTGAGGATTGGGGAGGAAGCAATCAGCCCCAGCATTTT
CDR3 protein: CASSEDWGGSNQPQHF
clone size: .
V gene: TRBV2
D gene: .
J gene: TRBJ1-5

CDR3 DNA: TGTGCCAGCAGCTCCCACAGGACAGGATTGGGGGAAAAACTGTTTTTT
CDR3 protein: CASSSHRTGLGEKLFF
clone size: .
V gene: TRBV9
D gene: TRBD1
J gene: TRBJ1-4

CDR3 DNA: TGTGCCAGCAGCGATAAGGGACTAGCGGGAAGCTCCTACAATGAGCAGTTCTTC
CDR3 protein: CASSDKGLAGSSYNEQFF
clone size: .
V gene: TRBV14
D gene: TRBD2
J gene: TRBJ2-1

CDR3 DNA: TGCAGCGTCCACATCCCAGAATCCTATGGCTACACCTTC
CDR3 protein: CSVHIPESYGYTF
clone size: .
V gene: TRBV29-1
D gene: .
J gene: TRBJ1-2

CDR3 DNA: TGTGCCAGCAGTGACCGGACATACGGGGAGCTGTTTTTT
CDR3 protein: CASSDRTYGELFF
clone size: .
V gene: TRBV25-1
D gene: .
J gene: TRBJ2-2

CDR3 DNA: TGTGCCAGCAGACAATCGGGGGACTACGAGCAGTACTTC
CDR3 protein: CASRQSGDYEQYF
clone size: .
V gene: TRBV12-3/TRBV12-4
D gene: .
J gene: TRBJ2-7

CDR3 DNA: TGTGCCAGCAGTAAGCGACAGGGGTGGGATGAAAAACTGTTTTTT
CDR3 protein: CASSKRQGWDEKLFF
clone size: .
V gene: TRBV27
D gene: TRBD1
J gene: TRBJ1-4

CDR3 DNA: TGTGCCATCAGTCGCTTCAGCGGGGCTACCTACGAGCAGTACTTC
CDR3 protein: CAISRFSGATYEQYF
clone size: .
V gene: TRBV10-3
D gene: TRBD2
J gene: TRBJ2-7

CDR3 DNA: TGTGCCAGCAGCGGACGAAGGGGTTCAGAGACCCAGTACTTC
CDR3 protein: CASSGRRGSETQYF
clone size: .
V gene: TRBV11-3
D gene: .
J gene: TRBJ2-5

CDR3 DNA: TGCAGTGCTAGTCGACCGGGACAGGGTTGGAACATTCAGTACTTC
CDR3 protein: CSASRPGQGWNIQYF
clone size: .
V gene: TRBV20-1
D gene: TRBD1
J gene: TRBJ2-4

CDR3 DNA: TGTGCCAGCAGCTTGAACAGGGGGCCGAACACTGAAGCTTTCTTT
CDR3 protein: CASSLNRGPNTEAFF
clone size: .
V gene: TRBV5-4
D gene: TRBD1
J gene: TRBJ1-1

CDR3 DNA: TGTGCCAGCAGTGAGTTGGGACAGGGGTACCAAGAGACCCAGTACTTC
CDR3 protein: CASSELGQGYQETQYF
clone size: .
V gene: TRBV6-1
D gene: TRBD1
J gene: TRBJ2-5

CDR3 DNA: TGTGCCAGCAGCCGGGACAGGGAGGGTGGGCAGTTCTTC
CDR3 protein: CASSRDREGGQFF
clone size: .
V gene: TRBV7-6
D gene: TRBD1
J gene: TRBJ2-1

CDR3 DNA: TGTGCCAGTAGTATCTACGGGACAGGGGTTGAAAAACTGTTTTTT
CDR3 protein: CASSIYGTGVEKLFF
clone size: .
V gene: TRBV19
D gene: TRBD1
J gene: TRBJ1-4

CDR3 DNA: TGTGCCAGCAGCTTGTCTACTTCCTACAATGAGCAGTTCTTC
CDR3 protein: CASSLSTSYNEQFF
clone size: few
V gene: TRBV7-9
D gene: .
J gene: TRBJ2-1

CDR3 DNA: TGTGCCAGCAGTGAAGGCGGGAAAGATACGCAGTATTTT
CDR3 protein: CASSEGGKDTQYF
clone size: .
V gene: TRBV6-1
D gene: .
J gene: TRBJ2-3

CDR3 DNA: TGTGCCACCAGTGATCCTGTAGGAGGTACGCAGTATTTT
CDR3 protein: CATSDPVGGTQYF
clone size: .
V gene: TRBV24-1
D gene: .
J gene: TRBJ2-3

CDR3 DNA: TGTGCCCACCTCCTAGGAAACACCATATATTTT
CDR3 protein: CAHLLGNTIYF
clone size: .
V gene: TRBV11-2
D gene: .
J gene: TRBJ1-3

CDR3 DNA: TGTGCCACCAGCAAGGGACAGGGGGTCCAAGAGACCCAGTACTTC
CDR3 protein: CATSKGQGVQETQYF
clone size: once
V gene: TRBV15
D gene: TRBD1
J gene: TRBJ2-5

CDR3 DNA: TGTGCCAGTAGTCAGGGCTATGGCTACACCTTC
CDR3 protein: CASSQGYGYTF
clone size: few
V gene: TRBV19
D gene: .
J gene: TRBJ1-2

CDR3 DNA: TGTGCCAGCAGTGATCTCTTAACCTACGAGCAGTACTTC
CDR3 protein: CASSDLLTYEQYF
clone size: .
V gene: TRBV2
D gene: .
J gene: TRBJ2-7

CDR3 DNA: TGTGCCACCAGCAACGAGAATACCGGGGAGCTGTTTTTT
CDR3 protein: CATSNENTGELFF
clone size: .
V gene: TRBV24-1
D gene: .
J gene: TRBJ2-2

CDR3 DNA: TGTGCCAGCTCACCCCGCCCGACAGACAATAAGAACACTGAAGCTTTCTTT
CDR3 protein: CASSPRPTDNKNTEAFF
clone size: once
V gene: TRBV18
D gene: .
J gene: TRBJ1-1

CDR3 DNA: TGTGCCTGGAATAGAGGAATACAAGAGACCCAGTACTTC
CDR3 protein: CAWNRGIQETQYF
clone size: .
V gene: TRBV30
D gene: .
J gene: TRBJ2-5

CDR3 DNA: TGTGCCAGCGCTCCCTTGCGGCACTACAATGAGCAGTTCTTC
CDR3 protein: CASAPLRHYNEQFF
clone size: .
V gene: TRBV19
D gene: .
J gene: TRBJ2-1

CDR3 DNA: TGCGCCAGCAGATCTGGGCTGACAGATACGCAGTATTTT
CDR3 protein: CASRSGLTDTQYF
clone size: .
V gene: TRBV4-3
D gene: .
J gene: TRBJ2-3

CDR3 DNA: TGTGCCAGCAGTTACGGGGCAGGGTATAGCAATCAGCCCCAGCATTTT
CDR3 protein: CASSYGAGYSNQPQHF
clone size: few
V gene: TRBV6-2/TRBV6-3
D gene: .
J gene: TRBJ1-5

CDR3 DNA: TGTGCCAGCAGCTTTAGACAGATAACCTACGAGCAGTACTTC
CDR3 protein: CASSFRQITYEQYF
clone size: .
V gene: TRBV7-2
D gene: .
J gene: TRBJ2-7

CDR3 DNA: TGTGCCAGTAGTATAGTCCCTGGGACAGCGGTCACTGAAGCTTTCTTT
CDR3 protein: CASSIVPGTAVTEAFF
clone size: .
V gene: TRBV19
D gene: TRBD1
J gene: TRBJ1-1

CDR3 DNA: TGTGCCAGCAGCTTAAGGCTACAGGGGCGAGGCAATCAGCCCCAGCATTTT
CDR3 protein: CASSLRLQGRGNQPQHF
clone size: once
V gene: TRBV7-2
D gene: TRBD1
J gene: TRBJ1-5

CDR3 DNA: TGTGCCAGCAGCTCCTACCGGACGGGAGGGCCGGGGAACACCGGGGAGCTGTTTTTT
CDR3 protein: CASSSYRTGGPGNTGELFF
clone size: .
V gene: TRBV11-2
D gene: TRBD2
J gene: TRBJ2-2

CDR3 DNA: TGTGCCTGGAGACTAACAGGGACCTACGAGCAGTACTTC
CDR3 protein: CAWRLTGTYEQYF
clone size: .
V gene: TRBV30
D gene: .
J gene: TRBJ2-7

CDR3 DNA: TGTGCCTGGAGCCCACCGCCTCCCTGTCCCGGGACTAGCGGGAGGGCGGGCATCCAAGAGACCCAGTACTTC
CDR3 protein: CAWSPPPPCPGTSGRAGIQETQYF
clone size: .
V gene: TRBV30
D gene: TRBD2
J gene: TRBJ2-5

CDR3 DNA: TGCGCCAGCAGCCAAGATCGCGGCTACCGTACCGGGGAGCTGTTTTTT
CDR3 protein: CASSQDRGYRTGELFF
clone size: .
V gene: TRBV4-1
D gene: .
J gene: TRBJ2-2

CDR3 DNA: TGTGCCAGCAGCAACGGACTAGCTCGACTCCTAAACGGGGAGCTGTTTTTT
CDR3 protein: CASSNGLARLLNGELFF
clone size: .
V gene: TRBV12-1
D gene: .
J gene: TRBJ2-2

CDR3 DNA: TGTGCCAGCAGCCCCGGGACAGAAATGAACACTGAAGCTTTCTTT
CDR3 protein: CASSPGTEMNTEAFF
clone size: .
V gene: TRBV5-5
D gene: TRBD1
J gene: TRBJ1-1

CDR3 DNA: TGCGCCAGCAGTGGTCGGACTAGCGGTACCTACAATGAGCAGTTCTTC
CDR3 protein: CASSGRTSGTYNEQFF
clone size: .
V gene: TRBV10-1
D gene: TRBD2
J gene: TRBJ2-1

CDR3 DNA: TGTGCCAGCAGAGGGGACTTGGCGGGAGGTACCGGGGAGCTGTTTTTT
CDR3 protein: CASRGDLAGGTGELFF
clone size: .
V gene: TRBV2
D gene: TRBD2
J gene: TRBJ2-2

CDR3 DNA: TGTGCCAGCAGCATCCGGCGGGAGAACACCGGGGAGCTGTTTTTT
CDR3 protein: CASSIRRENTGELFF
clone size: .
V gene: TRBV7-8
D gene: .
J gene: TRBJ2-2

CDR3 DNA: TGTGCCAGCAGCGAAACTCCCCTCTCCTACGAGCAGTACTTC
CDR3 protein: CASSETPLSYEQYF
clone size: .
V gene: TRBV7-9
D gene: .
J gene: TRBJ2-7

CDR3 DNA: TGTGCCAGCAGCTTAGAGACAGGGGGACGCACTGAAGCTTTCTTT
CDR3 protein: CASSLETGGRTEAFF
clone size: once
V gene: TRBV11-3
D gene: TRBD1
J gene: TRBJ1-1

CDR3 DNA: TGCGCCAGCAGCCAAGCTTACACAGCCAGTCAACTTTCACCCCTCCACTTT
CDR3 protein: CASSQAYTASQLSPLHF
clone size: .
V gene: TRBV4-3
D gene: .
J gene: TRBJ1-6

CDR3 DNA: TGTGCCAGCAGCCAAGCTCGGGAAGGCAATCAGCCCCAGCATTTT
CDR3 protein: CASSQAREGNQPQHF
clone size: .
V gene: TRBV3-1/TRBV3-2
D gene: .
J gene: TRBJ1-5

CDR3 DNA: TGTGCCAGCAGTTACTCGGCAGGATATTACGAGCAGTACTTC
CDR3 protein: CASSYSAGYYEQYF
clone size: .
V gene: TRBV6-5
D gene: .
J gene: TRBJ2-7

CDR3 DNA: TGTGCCAGCAGCCCAAGGACAGGGGATAGGAATGAGCAGTTCTTC
CDR3 protein: CASSPRTGDRNEQFF
clone size: .
V gene: TRBV7-2
D gene: TRBD1
J gene: TRBJ2-1